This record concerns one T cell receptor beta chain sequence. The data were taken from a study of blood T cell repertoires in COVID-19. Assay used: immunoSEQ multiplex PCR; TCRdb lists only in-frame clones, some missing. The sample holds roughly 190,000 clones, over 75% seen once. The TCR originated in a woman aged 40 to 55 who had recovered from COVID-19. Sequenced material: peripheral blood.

The chain's CDR3 is CATPEDMNTEAFF. The DNA for the CDR3 is TGTGCCACCCCAGAAGATATGAACACTGAAGCTTTCTTT. V usage is TRBV19 and J usage is TRBJ1-1; D unclear. CDR3 length equals 13 residues. The ends were cut back, 10 bases at V and 0 bases at J, with 12 bases in the middle. CDR1 is LNHDA and CDR2 is SQIVND in the germline V gene (reference sequence).